This entry features one T cell receptor (beta chain) sequence. What it binds is not known. This sample was taken from a study of human T cells and chemical hapten exposure. In the study overall: Patients additionally received therapeutic doses of diphenylcyclopropenone on the scalp once a week, and this continued throughout the approximately 25-week study.

Time point in this sample: patch test 2, 6 weeks after DPC sensitization. The treatment here: therapeutic diphenylcyclopropenone sensitization with weekly scalp DPC. The study's findings and limits: Controls had significantly fewer large CDR3 similarity clusters than were formed by expanded TCRs. TCRs above 1 in 1000 frequency stayed constant with DPC sensitization.

The ends lost 3 bases at V and 4 bases at J; junction bases unmatched: 2. The germline CDR1 and CDR2 sequences are SGHVS and FQNEAQ. The CDR3 is made up of 14 amino acids. TCRdb redid the calling of the RACE reads with MiXCR, one entry per CDR3 protein. Of under 90,000 distinct CDR3 sequences listed, 8.5% to 9% are singletons. The chain joins TRBV7-8 to TRBJ2-1; 8 nucleotides match TRBD2. This sequence was found in a woman aged 45-65 years with alopecia areata. Some clones in this sample may be carry-over from other donors' samples. The input for sequencing was whole blood, taken in connection with sensitization to the hapten diphenylcyclopropenone (DPC). DNA of the CDR3: TGTGCCAGCAGCTTGGGACTAGAGTACAATGAGCAGTTCTTC. This translates into CASSLGLEYNEQFF.